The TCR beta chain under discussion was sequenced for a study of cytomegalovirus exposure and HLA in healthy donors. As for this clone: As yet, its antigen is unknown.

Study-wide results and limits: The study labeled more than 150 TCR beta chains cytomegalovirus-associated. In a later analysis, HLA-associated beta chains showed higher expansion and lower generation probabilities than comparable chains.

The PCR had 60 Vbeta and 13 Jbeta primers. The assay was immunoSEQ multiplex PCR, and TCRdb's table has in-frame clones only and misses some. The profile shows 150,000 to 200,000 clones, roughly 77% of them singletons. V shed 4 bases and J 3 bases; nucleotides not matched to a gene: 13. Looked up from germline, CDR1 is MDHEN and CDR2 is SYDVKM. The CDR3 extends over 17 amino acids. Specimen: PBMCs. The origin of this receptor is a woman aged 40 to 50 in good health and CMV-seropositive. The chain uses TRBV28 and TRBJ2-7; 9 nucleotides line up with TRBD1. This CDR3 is CASSSTSTGTGHYEQYF. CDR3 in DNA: TGTGCCAGCAGTTCGACTTCGACCGGGACAGGGCACTACGAGCAGTACTTC.